Below, 2 T cell receptor beta chains from the same sample are listed, as sequenced in a study of blood T cell repertoires in COVID-19. Data came from immunoSEQ multiplex PCR; TCRdb stores just in-frame clones and leaves some out. The data hold about 170,000 clones, with 80% to 90% observed a single time. Specimen: peripheral blood. The receptors come from a man in his forties who had recovered from COVID-19.

This clone was recorded only once. The chain carries TRBV27 and TRBJ2-1; weak D call: TRBD2 (6 bases). Trimming left V 3 bases short and J 0 bases short, with 9 bases between. The CDR3 contains 15 residues. The V gene's germline CDR1 is MNHEY and CDR2 SMNVEV (reference sequence). The CDR3 reads CASSLGRGSYNEQFF. The CDR3 DNA is TGTGCCAGCAGTTTGGGGCGGGGCTCCTACAATGAGCAGTTCTTC.

The gene calls are TRBV2 and TRBJ2-2; the D gene is possibly TRBD1 (6 bases). The V end was cut by 2 bases, the J end by 2 bases, with 12 bases between. Germline CDR1 is SNHLY and CDR2 is FYNNEI. CDR3 length equals 16 residues. In nucleotides, the CDR3 is TGTGCCAGCAGTGAATTAAGGGGGTCTAACACCGGGGAGCTGTTTTTT. It specifies CASSELRGSNTGELFF. The whole variable domain, filled in from reference TRBV2 and TRBJ2-2, reads EPEVTQTPSHQVTQMGQEVILRCVPISNHLYFYWYRQILGQKVEFLVSFYNNEISEKSEIFDDQFSVERPDGSNFTLKIRSTKLEDSAMYFCASSELRGSNTGELFFGEGSRLTVL.